The 25 T cell receptor beta chains below all came from one sample that was sequenced in a study of metastatic and nonmetastatic thyroid tumors. Nobody among the patients had been given any treatment before thyroid surgery. TCRdb reprocessed the PCR reads using MiXCR. Of roughly 30,000 clones detected, around a quarter appear once; the ten largest clones hold just over 14%. Sequenced sample: blood. These receptors were collected from a female donor with papillary thyroid cancer or a benign thyroid nodule (not recorded which). Some clones in this sample may be carry-over from other donors' samples.

This clone has ten or more counts. Here the CDR3 DNA reads TGTGCCAGCAGTTACTCCTACCCCGGGGAGGGGGTGTGGGATGAGCAGTTCTTC. Translation gives CASSYSYPGEGVWDEQFF. This chain joins TRBV6-2 or TRBV6-3 and TRBJ2-1; TRBD2 might be the D (7 bases). This CDR3 contains 18 residues. CDR1 is MNHEY and CDR2 is SVGEGT in the germline V gene. Trimming stripped 0 bases from V and 8 bases from J, with 23 bases between.

This clone appeared many times. The chain is built from TRBV5-6 and TRBJ2-4; D gene unclear. CDR1 is SGHDT, CDR2 YYEEEE, per germline. The germline V and J ends were trimmed by 0 bases and 1 base, with 11 bases remaining between them. The CDR3 has 16 amino acids. CDR3 protein: CASSLGQLGAKNIQYF. CDR3 sequence (DNA): TGTGCCAGCAGCTTGGGGCAGCTGGGTGCCAAAAACATTCAGTACTTC.

This chain joins TRBV27 and TRBJ1-2; D is ambiguous. The germline V gene encodes CDR1 MNHEY and CDR2 SMNVEV (reference sequence). Trimming removed 2 bases from V and 7 bases from J, with 14 bases in between. The CDR3 has 14 residues. CDR3 in DNA: TGTGCCAGCAGTTTACCTCCAGTGGCGGTTGGCTACACCTTC. Amino acid sequence: CASSLPPVAVGYTF.

The J gene is TRBJ2-7, the V gene TRBV12-3 or TRBV12-4; tentative D call: TRBD1 (5 bases). Deletions cut 4 bases from V and 4 bases from J, with 8 bases between. CDR3 size: 12 residues. CDR3 residues: CASSWGRYEQYF. CDR3 DNA sequence: TGTGCCAGCAGTTGGGGCAGGTACGAGCAGTACTTC.

This clone was seen ten or more times. The V gene is TRBV11-2, the J gene TRBJ2-7, with D possibly TRBD1 on 7 matching bases. This CDR3 is 21 amino acids long. V was trimmed by 1 base and J by 0 bases, leaving 28 bases between them. The germline V gene encodes CDR1 SGHAT and CDR2 FQNNGV. The CDR3 sequence is CASSLVSWFSGQGGVSYEQYF. The CDR3 DNA reads as TGTGCCAGCAGCTTAGTCTCGTGGTTTTCAGGGCAGGGGGGAGTCTCCTACGAGCAGTACTTC. Complete variable domain (other parts from reference TRBV11-2 and TRBJ2-7): EAGVAQSPRYKIIEKRQSVAFWCNPISGHATLYWYQQILGQGPKLLIQFQNNGVVDDSQLPKDRFSAERLKGVDSTLKIQPAKLEDSAVYLCASSLVSWFSGQGGVSYEQYFGPGTRLTVT.

This clone was counted at least ten times. V usage is TRBV4-2 and J usage is TRBJ2-1; either TRBD1 or TRBD2 may supply D (6 bases each). The V end was cut by 4 bases, the J end by 5 bases, with 15 bases between. CDR3 length equals 15 residues. Germline assignment: CDR1 LGHNA and CDR2 YNFKEQ. The CDR3 region has the DNA TGTGCCAGCAGCCCGACGGGGGCGGGGAACAATGAGCAGTTCTTC. It encodes CASSPTGAGNNEQFF.

This clone was found many times. A single base separates this from a much larger clone, so it may be a read error. The chain carries TRBV28 and TRBJ1-5; no reliable D call. Deletions cut 6 bases from V and 6 bases from J, with 24 bases between. This CDR3 spans 17 amino acids. Germline CDR1 is MDHEN and CDR2 is SYDVKM. CDR3 nucleotide sequence: TGTGCCAGCAGCCTCGGCGGGGTAGGTTCGGTAGGTCAGCCCCAGCATTTT. Translating it yields CASSLGGVGSVGQPQHF. The full variable domain, in which reference TRBV28 and TRBJ1-5 provide the parts outside the CDR3, is DVKVTQSSRYLVKRTGEKVFLECVQDMDHENMFWYRQDPGLGLRLIYFSYDVKMKEKGDIPEGYSVSREKKERFSLILESASTNQTSMYLCASSLGGVGSVGQPQHFGDGTRLSIL.

For this clone: An end of the junction differs from the germline gene, which may be a read error. This chain joins TRBV6-2 or TRBV6-3 and TRBJ2-6; D might be TRBD2 (5 bases). The CDR3 contains 15 residues. Germline lookup yields CDR1 MNHEY and CDR2 SVGEGT. The CDR3 coding sequence is TGTGCCAGCAGTTATGCAGGAGGCGGGTCCAACTTCCTGACTTTC. It yields the protein CASSYAGGGSNFLTF.

This clone occurred many times. This sequence joins TRBV6-1 and TRBJ1-1; 9 bases line up with TRBD1. Germline V gene sequence: CDR1 MNHNS, CDR2 SASEGT. The trim removed 6 bases at V and 0 bases at J, leaving 11 bases unmatched. The CDR3 length is 17 residues. CDR3 region: CASRPQGAGGMNTEAFF. The CDR3 nucleotides read TGTGCCAGCAGGCCACAGGGGGCGGGGGGGATGAACACTGAAGCTTTCTTT.

By sample share, this clone is medium-sized. V gene TRBV28 combines with J gene TRBJ1-2; D remains unclear. This CDR3 has 15 residues. Trimming took 2 bases from V and 4 from J, leaving 14 bases between them. CDR1 and CDR2 from the germline V gene are MDHEN and SYDVKM. The CDR3 protein is CASSLNPVTFYGYTF. CDR3 DNA: TGTGCCAGCAGTTTAAATCCAGTTACATTCTATGGCTACACCTTC.

Concerning this clone: A junction end diverges from the germline sequence, so it may reflect a read error. The chain recombines TRBV12-3 or TRBV12-4 with TRBJ2-3; 8 nucleotides line up with TRBD2. There are 16 residues in the CDR3. The CDR3 nucleotides read TGTGCCAGCACTTTAGTGGGGTCGGGGGGGGGAGATACGCAGTATTTT. It translates to CASTLVGSGGGDTQYF.

This clone was observed many times. The chain is built from TRBV14 and TRBJ1-1; D may be TRBD1 (6 bases). The CDR3 extends over 12 amino acids. Between the trimmed V and J ends, which lost 3 bases and 9 bases, there was a span of 11 bases. Germline-derived CDR1 and CDR2 are SGHDN and FVKESK. The CDR3 DNA reads TGTGCCAGCAGCCATGTGGACAGAAAAGCTTTCTTT. Protein sequence: CASSHVDRKAFF.

The chain links TRBV20-1 to TRBJ2-5; possibly TRBD2 for D (5 bases). Germline-derived CDR1 and CDR2 are DFQATT and SNEGSKA (reference sequence). V was trimmed by 5 bases and J by 2 bases, leaving 18 bases between them. CDR3 length equals 15 residues. The CDR3 DNA follows: TGCAGTGCTGGAAAGGACTCGGGAACACAAGAGACCCAGTACTTC. As protein: CSAGKDSGTQETQYF.

J is TRBJ1-5 and V is TRBV6-2 or TRBV6-3; D gene unclear. V gave up 5 bases and J gave up 5 bases, with 13 bases separating them. This CDR3 is 14 amino acids long. Germline-derived CDR1 and CDR2 are MNHEY and SVGEGT. CDR3 sequence reads: CASSRFTRDQPQHF. In DNA, the CDR3 is TGTGCCAGCAGTCGTTTTACACGGGATCAGCCCCAGCATTTT.

At least ten counts were recorded for this clone. Other nucleotide sequences from this sample produce the same CDR3. V is TRBV24-1 and J is TRBJ1-2, with D perhaps TRBD1 (5 bases). With 9 bases removed from V and 4 bases from J, the gap between germline ends came to 29 bases. The germline gives CDR1 KGHDR, CDR2 SFDVKD. The CDR3 has 18 amino acids. This CDR3 reads CATPAFLGTFRGGYGYTF. CDR3 nucleotides: TGTGCCACCCCCGCCTTCCTCGGGACTTTTAGAGGTGGCTATGGCTACACCTTC.

This clone was detected ten times or more. The chain links TRBV3-1 to TRBJ1-4, with 9 bases lining up with TRBD1. CDR1 LGHDT and CDR2 YNNKEL come from the germline V gene (reference sequence). The CDR3 is made up of 16 amino acids. The ends lost 5 bases at V and 8 bases at J; junction bases unmatched: 12. CDR3 sequence: CASSDAPWTGEEKLFF. The CDR3 DNA is TGTGCCAGCAGCGACGCCCCCTGGACAGGGGAAGAAAAACTGTTTTTT.

The gene calls are TRBV28 and TRBJ1-5, with D hard to call. Looked up from germline, CDR1 is MDHEN and CDR2 is SYDVKM. V was pared by 3 bases and J by 0 bases, with 9 bases between. The CDR3 is 15 residues long. The CDR3 spells CASSLPRYSNQPQHF. The CDR3 DNA reads TGTGCCAGCAGTTTGCCCCGATATAGCAATCAGCCCCAGCATTTT.

With regard to this clone: A read error is possible here, since a much larger clone lies one base away. The J gene is TRBJ2-1, the V gene TRBV2, with 7 positions matching TRBD2. Looked up from germline, CDR1 is SNHLY and CDR2 is FYNNEI. V lost 5 bases to trimming and J lost 5 bases; unmatched junction nucleotides: 21. The CDR3 sequence is 19 residues long. Here the CDR3 reads CASSQSYEAGTMWDNEQFF. The CDR3 DNA sequence: TGTGCCAGCAGTCAAAGCTACGAGGCCGGGACTATGTGGGACAATGAGCAGTTCTTC. Full variable domain (outside the CDR3, taken from reference TRBV2 and TRBJ2-1): EPEVTQTPSHQVTQMGQEVILRCVPISNHLYFYWYRQILGQKVEFLVSFYNNEISEKSEIFDDQFSVERPDGSNFTLKIRSTKLEDSAMYFCASSQSYEAGTMWDNEQFFGPGTRLTVL.

This clone was seen a handful of times. The chain uses TRBV2 and TRBJ2-7; perhaps TRBD2 as D (7 bases). The length of the CDR3 is 14 residues. V gave up 1 base and J gave up 4 bases, with 11 bases separating them. Germline CDR1 SNHLY, CDR2 FYNNEI. CDR3 in amino acids: CASSEVKGGYEQYF. The CDR3 DNA reads as TGTGCCAGCAGTGAAGTAAAGGGGGGGTACGAGCAGTACTTC. The entire variable domain, with the rest obtained from reference TRBV2 and TRBJ2-7, is as follows: EPEVTQTPSHQVTQMGQEVILRCVPISNHLYFYWYRQILGQKVEFLVSFYNNEISEKSEIFDDQFSVERPDGSNFTLKIRSTKLEDSAMYFCASSEVKGGYEQYFGPGTRLTVT.

This clone was observed many times. This may come from a read error, since a much larger clone is one base off. The conserved phenylalanine or tryptophan normally closing the CDR3 is absent here, so this likely arose from a read error. V is TRBV6-1 and J is TRBJ2-7; D might be TRBD2 (6 bases). Trimming removed 6 bases from V and 2 bases from J, with 14 bases in between. Germline CDR1 is MNHNS and CDR2 is SASEGT. The length of the CDR3 is 14 residues. In nucleotides, the CDR3 is TGTGCCAGCAGCCGTAGCGGCTACCCCTACGAGCAGTACCTC. This gives the protein CASSRSGYPYEQYL.

The V gene is TRBV7-2, the J gene TRBJ2-7; unclear D gene. CDR1 and CDR2 (germline): SGHTA, FQGNSA. The ends were cut back, 1 base at V and 3 bases at J, with 4 bases in the middle. The CDR3 is 12 amino acids. Here the CDR3 reads CASSLVGYEQYF. CDR3 nucleotides: TGTGCCAGCAGCTTAGTTGGCTACGAGCAGTACTTC.

This clone was observed many times. This sequence joins TRBV2 and TRBJ1-4; no firm D call. Trimming took off 3 bases at V and 8 bases at J, with 13 bases between the two ends. This CDR3 region has 14 residues. Germline V gene sequence: CDR1 SNHLY, CDR2 FYNNEI. The CDR3 sequence is CASSEGDAGEKLFF. The CDR3 DNA reads TGTGCCAGCAGTGAGGGCGATGCGGGGGAAAAACTGTTTTTT. Complete variable domain (other parts from reference TRBV2 and TRBJ1-4): EPEVTQTPSHQVTQMGQEVILRCVPISNHLYFYWYRQILGQKVEFLVSFYNNEISEKSEIFDDQFSVERPDGSNFTLKIRSTKLEDSAMYFCASSEGDAGEKLFFGSGTQLSVL.

Only a few counts were recorded for this clone. This clone may be a read error of a much larger clone one base away. The chain couples TRBV12-5 to TRBJ2-3, with 9 nucleotides matching TRBD1. Unmatched junction bases numbered 12, after V lost 7 bases and J lost 4 bases. Germline V lookup: CDR1 LGHNT, CDR2 FRNRAP. The CDR3 is 16 amino acids. The CDR3: CASVGRSGQGSDTQYF. The DNA of the CDR3 is TGTGCTAGTGTCGGGCGGAGCGGACAGGGGTCAGATACGCAGTATTTT.

This clone came up many times. V gene TRBV6-6 combines with J gene TRBJ2-2, with unresolved D. Deletions cut 8 bases from V and 0 bases from J, with 22 bases between. CDR3 length equals 18 residues. Germline loops: CDR1 MNHNY, CDR2 SVGAGI (reference sequence). The CDR3 sequence: CASRRRSRSFANTGELFF. CDR3 nucleotides: TGTGCCAGCCGGAGAAGGTCACGGTCGTTCGCGAACACCGGGGAGCTGTTTTTT.

By its share, this clone is medium-sized. V is TRBV27 and J is TRBJ2-7; 7 nucleotides match TRBD1. V was clipped by 8 bases and J by 9 bases; unmatched bases: 10. This CDR3 contains 12 residues. Germline V gene data show CDR1 as MNHEY and CDR2 as SMNVEV (reference sequence). This CDR3 is CASGMTQGTQYF. The CDR3 nucleotides are TGTGCCAGCGGAATGACACAGGGGACGCAGTACTTC.